Below, 6 T cell receptor beta chains from the same sample are listed, as sequenced in a study of cytomegalovirus exposure and HLA in healthy donors. PCR used 60 Vbeta primers and 13 Jbeta primers. Method: immunoSEQ multiplex PCR; TCRdb's copy keeps in-frame clones and lacks some. The data show about 97,000 clones, about 81% seen once. The specimen was PBMCs. Every receptor here comes from a man over 45 in good health and CMV-seronegative.

This clone has more than one count but fewer than ten. The chain employs TRBV29-1 and TRBJ1-2; 7 bases match TRBD1. The J segment lost 8 bases and the V segment lost 0 bases, leaving 6 bases of the junction unmatched. The CDR3 covers 13 residues. Germline CDR1 and CDR2: SQVTM and ANQGSEA. The CDR3 bases are TGCAGCGTTGAAGATCCGACAGGGTGGGGCTACACCTTC. Residues: CSVEDPTGWGYTF. Filled out from reference TRBV29-1 and TRBJ1-2, the complete variable domain reads SAVISQKPSRDICQRGTSLTIQCQVDSQVTMMFWYRQQPGQSLTLIATANQGSEATYESGFVIDKFPISRPNLTFSTLTVSNMSPEDSSIYLCSVEDPTGWGYTFGSGTRLTVV.

V usage is TRBV5-1 and J usage is TRBJ1-3, with no clear D. CDR3 size: 13 residues. CDR1 SGHRS and CDR2 YFSETQ come from the germline V gene. The V gene lost 0 bases and the J gene lost 3 bases, with 4 bases spanning the gap. This chain's CDR3 is CASSLDSGNTIYF. For the CDR3, the DNA is TGCGCCAGCAGCTTGGACAGTGGAAACACCATATATTTT. Combining the CDR3 with reference TRBV5-1 and TRBJ1-3 gives the whole variable domain KAGVTQTPRYLIKTRGQQVTLSCSPISGHRSVSWYQQTPGQGLQFLFEYFSETQRNKGNFPGRFSGRQFSNSRSEMNVSTLELGDSALYLCASSLDSGNTIYFGEGSWLTVV.

The gene calls are TRBV2 and TRBJ2-5; TRBD1 agrees at 11 bases. V shed 9 bases and J 2 bases; nucleotides not matched to a gene: 2. The CDR3 length is 13 residues. The germline gives CDR1 SNHLY, CDR2 FYNNEI. CDR3 region: CASGQGAQETQYF. The CDR3 DNA sequence: TGTGCCAGTGGACAGGGGGCTCAAGAGACCCAGTACTTC.

The rearrangement links TRBV29-1 to TRBJ2-1, with 7 bases lining up with TRBD1. The CDR3 spans 14 residues. Germline values: CDR1 SQVTM, CDR2 ANQGSEA. With 5 bases clipped from V and 3 bases from J, the junction kept 7 bases outside the gene matches. The CDR3 region is CSVTRQGVYNEQFF. Written as DNA, the CDR3 is TGCAGCGTTACCCGACAGGGAGTCTACAATGAGCAGTTCTTC.

The chain carries TRBV7-9 and TRBJ1-1; D is undetermined. This CDR3 is 14 amino acids long. CDR1 is SEHNR and CDR2 is FQNEAQ in the germline V gene (reference sequence). V was shortened by 5 bases and J by 6 bases, with 16 bases between the two germline ends. CDR3 sequence (DNA): TGTGCCAGCAGCCGGTCACGGGTTACGGCTGAAGCTTTCTTT. This translates into CASSRSRVTAEAFF.

The chain has TRBV6-5 and TRBJ2-1; D is unresolved. With 0 bases removed from V and 0 bases from J, the gap between germline ends came to 9 bases. The length of the CDR3 is 16 residues. The germline V gene has CDR1 MNHEY and CDR2 SVGAGI. The CDR3 DNA reads as TGTGCCAGCAGTTACTCCTTTCTGAGCTCCTACAATGAGCAGTTCTTC. It is translated as CASSYSFLSSYNEQFF.